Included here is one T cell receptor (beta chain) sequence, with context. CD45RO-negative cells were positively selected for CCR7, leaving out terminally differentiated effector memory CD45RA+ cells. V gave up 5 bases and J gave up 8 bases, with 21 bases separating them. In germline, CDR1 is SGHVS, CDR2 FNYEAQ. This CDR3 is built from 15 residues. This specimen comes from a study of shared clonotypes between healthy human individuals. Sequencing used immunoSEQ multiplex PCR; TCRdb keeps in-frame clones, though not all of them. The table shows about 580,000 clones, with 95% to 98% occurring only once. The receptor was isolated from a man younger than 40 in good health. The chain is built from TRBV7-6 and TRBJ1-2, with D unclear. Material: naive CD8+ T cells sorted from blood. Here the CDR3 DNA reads TGTGCCAGCAGCCCCCATATTTTAGGGTCGGCGGGCTACACCTTC. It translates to CASSPHILGSAGYTF.